Listed below are T cell receptor beta chains from one sample, sequenced in a study of blood T cell repertoires in COVID-19. Using immunoSEQ multiplex PCR, the repertoire was profiled, and TCRdb retains in-frame clones only, with some absent. The sample yields 210,000 or so clones, 83% seen once. Sequencing input: PBMCs or T cells enriched from blood (not recorded which). The receptors derive from a woman between 45 and 60 years old who had been exposed to COVID-19. Each CDR3 is given with its conserved first and last residue. D genes are given only for firm matches. Size tells how often a clone was seen (once, few, many) or the class of an expanded clone, and some rows leave it out.

V gene	D gene	clone size	J gene	CDR3 DNA	CDR3 protein
TRBV2	.	.	TRBJ1-3	TGTGCCAGCAGTGTAGGGGGGGGCGCGGGTGGAAACACCATATATTTT	CASSVGGGAGGNTIYF
TRBV29-1	TRBD2	.	TRBJ2-5	TGCAGCGTTGAAGATCGACTAGCTAAAGAGACCCAGTACTTC	CSVEDRLAKETQYF
TRBV20-1	.	.	TRBJ2-7	TGCAGTGCTAGCGACCTCGTAGCGCAGTACTTC	CSASDLVAQYF
TRBV10-3	.	.	TRBJ1-1	TGTGCCATCAGTGAGTCGGGGCGGCAGAAAGCTTTCTTT	CAISESGRQKAFF
TRBV30	.	.	TRBJ1-2	TGTGCCTGGGGGTCCCCCCCAGGGGGCTACACCTTC	CAWGSPPGGYTF
TRBV5-6	.	.	TRBJ1-3	TGTGCCAGCAGCTTGGTAGCAGGGAAGAACACCATATATTTT	CASSLVAGKNTIYF
TRBV2	TRBD1	once	TRBJ1-1	TGTGCCAGCATGACAGGGTGGATTGAAGCTTTCTTT	CASMTGWIEAFF
TRBV19	.	.	TRBJ1-5	TGTGCCAGTACTAGAGTAGGGCAGGGCGGCAATCAGCCCCAGCATTTT	CASTRVGQGGNQPQHF
TRBV7-9	TRBD2	.	TRBJ2-1	TGTGCCAGCAGCTCTTGGACTAGCGGGGACAATGAGCAGTTCTTC	CASSSWTSGDNEQFF
TRBV25-1	.	.	TRBJ1-1	TGTGCCAACCCGATGGAGGAGGATGTGAACACTGAAGCTTTCTTT	CANPMEEDVNTEAFF
TRBV4-3	.	.	TRBJ1-1	TGCGCCAGCAGCCAAGACAGAGGGACTGAAGCTTTCTTT	CASSQDRGTEAFF
TRBV5-6	.	.	TRBJ1-6	TGTGCCAGCAGCCATGGTGTGCAGTTCTATAATTCACCCCTCCACTTT	CASSHGVQFYNSPLHF
TRBV7-8	.	.	TRBJ1-5	TGTGCCAGCAGCGGTACAGGGTCCTGGGGCAATCAGCCCCAGCATTTT	CASSGTGSWGNQPQHF
TRBV4-3	.	.	TRBJ1-4	TGCGCCAGCAGCCAAGAATTTGGAAGAGGAGGAGGTGAAAAACTGTTTTTT	CASSQEFGRGGGEKLFF
TRBV24-1	.	.	TRBJ2-3	TGTGCCACCAGTCGACAGGAGACAGATACGCAGTATTTT	CATSRQETDTQYF